The 9 T cell receptor beta chains presented below share a single source sample, sequenced in a study of cytotoxic CD8 clonotypes in ibrutinib-treated CLL. Assay used: immunoSEQ multiplex PCR; TCRdb lists only in-frame clones, some missing. Here the sample spans more than 140,000 clones, roughly 77% being singletons. This material consisted of PBMCs, taken after 12 months of ibrutinib treatment. All receptors come from a human donor with chronic lymphocytic leukemia.

This clone has at least ten counts. This chain joins TRBV28 and TRBJ2-7, with D unclear. Per the germline V gene, CDR1 is MDHEN and CDR2 is SYDVKM. The V end was cut by 4 bases, the J end by 6 bases, with 16 bases between. CDR3 length: 14 amino acids. This CDR3 reads CASSYVRMLSEQYF. CDR3 nucleotides: TGTGCCAGCAGTTACGTCCGGATGCTTAGCGAGCAGTACTTC.

This chain links TRBV5-1 with TRBJ1-5; 7 bases are shared with TRBD1. Germline CDR1 reads SGHRS; CDR2 reads YFSETQ. V dropped 9 bases and J dropped 5; count of bases not matched to a gene: 23. CDR3 length: 18 residues. The CDR3 bases are TGCGCCACCCCTGGACCGAGAGAACACAGGGGAAGAGATCAGCCCCAGCATTTT. Its translation: CATPGPREHRGRDQPQHF.

The chain links TRBV4-3 to TRBJ2-7; maybe TRBD1 (7 bases). In germline, CDR1 is LGHNA, CDR2 YSLEER. V was cut by 0 bases and J by 3 bases, with 21 bases left in between. The CDR3 has 18 amino acids. CDR3 loop: CASSQDGARGTVSYEQYF. For the CDR3, the DNA is TGCGCCAGCAGCCAAGACGGTGCCCGGGGGACAGTGAGCTACGAGCAGTACTTC.

The chain combines TRBV2 with TRBJ2-7, with TRBD1 matching 8 bases. The V segment lost 6 bases and the J segment 2 bases; nucleotides outside the gene matches: 6. Germline lookup yields CDR1 SNHLY and CDR2 FYNNEI. CDR3 length: 14 residues. Written as DNA, the CDR3 is TGTGCCAGCAGCGGACAGGGAGGTACCTACGAGCAGTACTTC. It yields the protein CASSGQGGTYEQYF.

The V and J genes are TRBV7-6 and TRBJ2-7; D gene uncertain. CDR3 length equals 13 residues. Deletions cut 5 bases from V and 3 bases from J, with 11 bases between. CDR1 is SGHVS and CDR2 is FNYEAQ in the germline V gene. The CDR3 is CASSPPRGYEQYF. CDR3 nucleotides: TGTGCCAGCAGCCCCCCCAGAGGCTACGAGCAGTACTTC.

V and J are TRBV5-1 and TRBJ2-7; 7 nucleotides agree with TRBD1. The V gene's germline CDR1 is SGHRS and CDR2 YFSETQ. The ends lost 4 bases at V and 7 bases at J; junction bases unmatched: 2. The CDR3 is 11 residues long. CDR3: CASSLDREQYF. CDR3 nucleotides: TGCGCCAGCAGCCTGGACAGGGAGCAGTACTTC.

The V gene is TRBV19, the J gene TRBJ2-3; TRBD2 aligns across 11 bases. Germline V gene data show CDR1 as LNHDA and CDR2 as SQIVND (reference sequence). Trimming took 7 bases from V and 4 from J; bases not matched to a gene: 4. The CDR3 consists of 14 residues. CDR3 DNA: TGTGCCAGTAATAGCGGGAGGGTTTCAGATACGCAGTATTTT. It is translated as CASNSGRVSDTQYF.

The chain is built from TRBV27 and TRBJ2-2; 8 bases line up with TRBD2. V gave up 0 bases and J gave up 4 bases; unmatched junction bases: 7. CDR3 length: 17 residues. CDR1 MNHEY and CDR2 SMNVEV come from the germline V gene (reference sequence). The CDR3 sequence: CASSLSSGGPRTGELFF. In DNA form, the CDR3 reads TGTGCCAGCAGTTTATCCAGCGGGGGCCCACGCACCGGGGAGCTGTTTTTT.

V usage is TRBV5-1 and J usage is TRBJ2-1; TRBD2 matches 10 bases. This CDR3 is 16 amino acids long. The V gene end was trimmed by 2 bases and the J gene end by 0 bases; junction bases not matched to a gene: 2. Germline CDR1 reads SGHRS; CDR2 reads YFSETQ. The CDR3 loop is CASSLASGSSYNEQFF. CDR3 nucleotide sequence: TGCGCCAGCAGCTTAGCTAGCGGGAGCTCCTACAATGAGCAGTTCTTC.